Shown below are 10 T cell receptor beta chains from a single sample sequenced in a study of identical twins. A single record per CDR3 protein comes from TCRdb applying MiXCR to the 5' RACE reads. Here the sample spans about 460,000 distinct CDR3 sequences, 13% to 15% being singletons. The sample also formed part of further work on yellow fever vaccine responses in identical twins.

The material sequenced was CD4+ T cells sorted from blood. The receptors stem from a woman aged 18-30 years in good health.

The genes are TRBV29-1 and TRBJ2-3; 7 bases map to TRBD2. The CDR3 covers 17 residues. Trimming cost V 4 bases and J 2 bases; bases outside gene matches: 15. CDR1 SQVTM and CDR2 ANQGSEA come from the germline V gene. The CDR3 here is CSVGGFSGAGDTDTQYF. The CDR3 nucleotides read TGCAGCGTTGGAGGATTCTCCGGGGCGGGGGACACAGATACGCAGTATTTT.

This clonotype showed up many times. This sequence joins TRBV20-1 and TRBJ2-7; TRBD1 matches 9 bases. Germline CDR1 reads DFQATT; CDR2 reads SNEGSKA (reference sequence). CDR3 length: 13 residues. Trimming removed 6 bases from V and 4 bases from J; junction bases left unmatched: 7. The CDR3 sequence is CSAPGQGPYEQYF. CDR3 DNA: TGCAGTGCCCCGGGACAGGGCCCTTACGAGCAGTACTTC.

The chain carries TRBV6-5 and TRBJ2-2; TRBD2 is a possible D gene (6 bases). Germline CDR1 MNHEY, CDR2 SVGAGI. V lost 2 bases and J 2 bases, leaving 9 bases between the germline ends. This CDR3 region has 15 residues. The CDR3 coding sequence is TGTGCCAGCAGTTACGCCGGGGGTAACACCGGGGAGCTGTTTTTT. This encodes CASSYAGGNTGELFF.

The V and J genes are TRBV4-2 and TRBJ2-7; 10 bases line up with TRBD2. CDR3 size: 17 residues. CDR1 and CDR2 from the germline V gene are LGHNA and YNFKEQ. Trimming removed 4 bases from V and 7 bases from J; junction bases left unmatched: 16. The CDR3 bases are TGTGCCAGCAGCCTCGCAGGTCTAGCGGGAGAGAGACGGGAGCAGTACTTC. Encoded protein: CASSLAGLAGERREQYF.

This clonotype was picked up a small number of times. The chain links TRBV4-2 to TRBJ2-3; D remains unclear. The V gene's germline CDR1 is LGHNA and CDR2 YNFKEQ. This CDR3 has 15 residues. V lost 4 bases and J lost 0, with 11 bases in between. The CDR3 sequence: CASSRESTSTDTQYF. Here the CDR3 DNA reads TGTGCCAGCAGCCGAGAATCCACTAGCACAGATACGCAGTATTTT.

The rearrangement links TRBV29-1 to TRBJ2-7, with a possible D match to TRBD1 (6 bases). Trimming took 7 bases from V and 10 from J, leaving 17 bases between them. This CDR3 is built from 11 residues. The germline gives CDR1 SQVTM, CDR2 ANQGSEA. CDR3 amino acids: CSAAAGADQYF. The DNA of the CDR3 is TGCAGCGCCGCGGCAGGGGCGGATCAGTACTTC.

The rearrangement joins TRBV6-1 to TRBJ2-7; D ambiguous. The CDR3 runs 15 residues. Trimming removed 6 bases from V and 2 bases from J, with 17 bases in between. Germline V gene data show CDR1 as MNHNS and CDR2 as SASEGT. CDR3 residues: CASSPYSGAAYEQYF. The DNA of the CDR3 is TGTGCCAGCAGCCCGTACTCCGGAGCCGCCTACGAGCAGTACTTC.

This clonotype was counted only a few times. The rearrangement joins TRBV10-3 to TRBJ2-2, with 9 nucleotides matching TRBD1. From germline, CDR1 is ENHRY and CDR2 SYGVKD. The CDR3 totals 14 residues. V lost 4 bases and J lost 5; bases outside the gene matches: 2. Here the CDR3 DNA reads TGTGCCATCAGTGGGGACAGGGATACCGGGGAGCTGTTTTTT. Residues: CAISGDRDTGELFF.

This rearrangement joins TRBV5-1 to TRBJ2-3; D not certain. The V end lost 0 bases, the J end lost 5 bases, and 13 bases lay between the germline ends. The CDR3 has 15 residues. Germline CDR1 reads SGHRS; CDR2 reads YFSETQ. The CDR3 loop is CASSLEPGPQDTQYF. DNA of the CDR3: TGCGCCAGCAGCTTGGAGCCCGGCCCACAAGATACGCAGTATTTT.

The count of this clonotype is one. The chain couples TRBV5-4 to TRBJ2-7; TRBD2 agrees at 9 bases. Looked up from germline, CDR1 is SGHNT and CDR2 is YYREEE (reference sequence). The CDR3 totals 17 residues. Trimming removed 4 bases from V and 1 base from J; junction bases left unmatched: 12. The CDR3 DNA is TGTGCCAGCAGCCCTTTACGCGCGGGGGGGATGTCCTACGAGCAGTACTTC. This gives the protein CASSPLRAGGMSYEQYF.